This is a list of T cell receptor beta chains from one sample in a study of blood T cell repertoires in COVID-19. Assay used: immunoSEQ multiplex PCR; TCRdb lists only in-frame clones, some missing. Of about 380,000 clones listed, less than 90% are singletons. The sequenced sample was PBMCs or T cells enriched from blood (not recorded which). The receptor set was obtained from a woman in her twenties or thirties who had recovered from COVID-19. CDR3s include the opening cysteine and the closing phenylalanine or tryptophan.

TRBV5-4,TRBJ2-7,CASRLGQGDEQYF
TRBV7-9,TRBJ1-1,CASSGDGSTEAFF
TRBV27,TRBJ1-1,CASRALYTEAFF
TRBV28,TRBJ1-5,CASSLQGQPQHF
TRBV12-3/TRBV12-4,TRBJ1-5,CASSVTLNQPQHF
TRBV19,TRBJ1-6,CASSGDRYSYNSPLHF
TRBV28,TRBJ1-3,CASSPAGLGNTIYF
TRBV15,TRBJ2-1,CATSRDRRGVYNEQFF
TRBV28,TRBJ1-4,CASSRAHREINEKLFF
TRBV28,TRBJ2-3,CASSPVSGGGLDTQYF
TRBV19,TRBJ2-7,CASSPGSSYEQYF
TRBV28,TRBJ1-3,CASSSWDRGRSGNTIYF
TRBV18,TRBJ2-5,CASSPPTRTETQYF
TRBV28,TRBJ2-7,CASRRTGLSYEQYF
TRBV11-2,TRBJ1-6,CASSPTGKEGSPLHF
TRBV28,TRBJ1-1,CASSQTDRPREAFF
TRBV13,TRBJ1-4,CASSLGRGQNEKLFF
TRBV9,TRBJ2-3,CASSRTSSPSTDTQYF
TRBV7-9,TRBJ1-1,CASSGDRPNTEAFF
TRBV18,TRBJ2-7,CASSPQGTVRTSEQYF
TRBV10-3,TRBJ1-5,CAISESSVDSNQPQHF
TRBV6-5,TRBJ2-7,CASRDFRYEQYF
TRBV6-5,TRBJ2-2,CATQGVNTGELFF
TRBV28,TRBJ1-2,CASSLYRGRGYGYTF
TRBV14,TRBJ1-1,CASSQAGVLNTEAFF
TRBV27,TRBJ1-1,CASHLGAGHTEAFF
TRBV20-1,TRBJ2-1,CSASQGLEPHNEQFF
TRBV29-1,TRBJ2-6,CSVTRDVDSGANVLTF
TRBV9,TRBJ2-1,CASSDGTTSYNEQFF
TRBV7-2,TRBJ1-5,CASSSLGQGSQPQHF
TRBV7-3,TRBJ2-1,CASSYSGGFDNEQFF
TRBV5-8,TRBJ2-7,CASYTQGYEQYF
TRBV6-5,TRBJ1-1,CASPRTENTEAFF
TRBV5-1,TRBJ1-2,CASSFRDRDGYTF
TRBV10-3,TRBJ1-1,CAISIGTGLTEAFF
TRBV19,TRBJ1-2,CASSTPGHNYGYTF
TRBV7-9,TRBJ1-5,CASSRLYQPQHF
TRBV18,TRBJ2-2,CASSLRTSVNTGELFF
TRBV6-5,TRBJ2-7,CASTRGLVSDEQYF
TRBV7-9,TRBJ2-2,CANLPWRETNTGELFF
TRBV4-1,TRBJ2-3,CASSQVWGTATSTDTQYF
TRBV5-1,TRBJ2-7,CASSVRQGAYEQYF
TRBV27,TRBJ2-7,CASSFLAGPYEQYF
TRBV5-1,TRBJ1-1,CASRATGLNTEAFF
TRBV7-9,TRBJ2-7,CASSSSGGAYEQYF
TRBV24-1,TRBJ2-2,CATSDRLPRGGELFF
TRBV5-1,TRBJ2-7,CASSLDRVYEQYF
TRBV10-3,TRBJ2-3,CATLDGNTQYF
TRBV19,TRBJ2-1,CASSDRDLYNEQFF
TRBV6-5,TRBJ2-7,CASDVAGRGDEQYF